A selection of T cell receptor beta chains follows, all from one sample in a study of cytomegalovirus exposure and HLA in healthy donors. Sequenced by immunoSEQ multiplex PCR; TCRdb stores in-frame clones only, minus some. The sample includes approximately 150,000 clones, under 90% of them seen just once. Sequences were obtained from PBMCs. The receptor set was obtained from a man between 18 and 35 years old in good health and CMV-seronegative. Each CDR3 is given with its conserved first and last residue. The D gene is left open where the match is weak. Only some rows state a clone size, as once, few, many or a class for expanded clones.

CDR3nt: TGTGCCAGCAGCCGGGGGGGGTCCTACGAGCAGTACTTC; CDR3aa: CASSRGGSYEQYF; abundance: NA; j_gene: TRBJ2-7; v_gene: TRBV5-5; d_gene: TRBD2
CDR3nt: TGTGCCAGCAGCCAAGGGCTGGATACGCAGTATTTT; CDR3aa: CASSQGLDTQYF; abundance: NA; j_gene: TRBJ2-3; v_gene: TRBV4-2; d_gene: NA
CDR3nt: TGCGCCAGCAGTCACGGGGAGCCAAACTATGGCTACACCTTC; CDR3aa: CASSHGEPNYGYTF; abundance: NA; j_gene: TRBJ1-2; v_gene: TRBV23-1; d_gene: NA
CDR3nt: TGTGCCAGCAGCTTGAGGGGGGGGAATGAAAAACTGTTTTTT; CDR3aa: CASSLRGGNEKLFF; abundance: NA; j_gene: TRBJ1-4; v_gene: TRBV5-6; d_gene: NA
CDR3nt: TGTGCCAGCAGCTTGTTGGCAGTACACACTGAAGCTTTCTTT; CDR3aa: CASSLLAVHTEAFF; abundance: NA; j_gene: TRBJ1-1; v_gene: TRBV7-9; d_gene: NA
CDR3nt: TGTGCCAGCTCACCGGAAGGGACTAGCGGGTACAATGAGCAGTTCTTC; CDR3aa: CASSPEGTSGYNEQFF; abundance: NA; j_gene: TRBJ2-1; v_gene: TRBV18; d_gene: TRBD2
CDR3nt: TGTGCCAGCAGCTCAGTTAATTCACCCCTCCACTTT; CDR3aa: CASSSVNSPLHF; abundance: NA; j_gene: TRBJ1-6; v_gene: TRBV7-8; d_gene: NA
CDR3nt: TGTGCCAGCAGCTTTACAGGGGGCATCGTCTATGGCTACACCTTC; CDR3aa: CASSFTGGIVYGYTF; abundance: NA; j_gene: TRBJ1-2; v_gene: TRBV7-2; d_gene: TRBD1
CDR3nt: TGTGCCAGCAGTTTATCGATAGCGGTTATGAACACTGAAGCTTTCTTT; CDR3aa: CASSLSIAVMNTEAFF; abundance: few; j_gene: TRBJ1-1; v_gene: TRBV27; d_gene: NA
CDR3nt: TGCAGCGGCACGATATCGGCGGGGGAGCAGTACTTC; CDR3aa: CSGTISAGEQYF; abundance: NA; j_gene: TRBJ2-7; v_gene: TRBV29-1; d_gene: NA
CDR3nt: TGTGCCAGCAGCTTGGCGGGAGCCTCCTACGAGCAGTACTTC; CDR3aa: CASSLAGASYEQYF; abundance: NA; j_gene: TRBJ2-7; v_gene: TRBV6-5; d_gene: TRBD2
CDR3nt: TGTGCCAGCAGCCCGGGTCCCCACGAGCAGTACTTC; CDR3aa: CASSPGPHEQYF; abundance: once; j_gene: TRBJ2-7; v_gene: TRBV28; d_gene: NA
CDR3nt: TGTGCCATCAGGGAGGACAGGGCTTATAATTCACCCCTCCACTTT; CDR3aa: CAIREDRAYNSPLHF; abundance: NA; j_gene: TRBJ1-6; v_gene: TRBV10-3; d_gene: TRBD1
CDR3nt: TGTGCCAGCAGTGACTCGATCTTCCAGTACAATGAGCAGTTCTTC; CDR3aa: CASSDSIFQYNEQFF; abundance: NA; j_gene: TRBJ2-1; v_gene: TRBV6-4; d_gene: NA
CDR3nt: TGTGCCAGCAGGATCAGGGGTACCGGAAACACCATATATTTT; CDR3aa: CASRIRGTGNTIYF; abundance: few; j_gene: TRBJ1-3; v_gene: TRBV28; d_gene: NA
CDR3nt: TGCGCCAGCAGGCCTCTAGCGGGAGATCCCTACAATGAGCAGTTCTTC; CDR3aa: CASRPLAGDPYNEQFF; abundance: NA; j_gene: TRBJ2-1; v_gene: TRBV5-1; d_gene: TRBD2
CDR3nt: TGTGCCAGCAGAGCGGGAGGGCCCTGGGAGACCCAGTACTTC; CDR3aa: CASRAGGPWETQYF; abundance: NA; j_gene: TRBJ2-5; v_gene: TRBV2; d_gene: TRBD2
CDR3nt: TGTGCCACCAGCAGAGGGGACAGTCAGCTCTCTGGAAACACCATATATTTT; CDR3aa: CATSRGDSQLSGNTIYF; abundance: NA; j_gene: TRBJ1-3; v_gene: TRBV15; d_gene: TRBD1
CDR3nt: TGTGCCAGCACCTTAGCCTACAGGGATGGCTACACCTTC; CDR3aa: CASTLAYRDGYTF; abundance: NA; j_gene: TRBJ1-2; v_gene: TRBV7-2; d_gene: NA
CDR3nt: TGCGCCAGCAGCTTGATAGGTCAGGGAACTGAAGCTTTCTTT; CDR3aa: CASSLIGQGTEAFF; abundance: NA; j_gene: TRBJ1-1; v_gene: TRBV5-1; d_gene: NA
CDR3nt: TGCAGCGTTGTATTTGGTACGGTTTTAGATACGCAGTATTTT; CDR3aa: CSVVFGTVLDTQYF; abundance: NA; j_gene: TRBJ2-3; v_gene: TRBV29-1; d_gene: NA
CDR3nt: TGCGCCAGCCTGTATTCTCCCGGGGAGCTGTTTTTT; CDR3aa: CASLYSPGELFF; abundance: NA; j_gene: TRBJ2-2; v_gene: TRBV10-2; d_gene: NA
CDR3nt: TGTGCCAGCAGCTTAACCAGCGCGGCGGTTCACGAGCAGTACTTC; CDR3aa: CASSLTSAAVHEQYF; abundance: NA; j_gene: TRBJ2-7; v_gene: TRBV7-3; d_gene: NA
CDR3nt: TGTGCCAGCCTAAGGACAGGGACCTCGCCTGAAGCTTTCTTT; CDR3aa: CASLRTGTSPEAFF; abundance: NA; j_gene: TRBJ1-1; v_gene: TRBV7-9; d_gene: TRBD1
CDR3nt: TGCAGCGCACAGGGTCTTACTGGAAACACCATATATTTT; CDR3aa: CSAQGLTGNTIYF; abundance: NA; j_gene: TRBJ1-3; v_gene: TRBV29-1; d_gene: NA
CDR3nt: TGTGCCACCAAGGACAGGGAAACGTTCTTC; CDR3aa: CATKDRETFF; abundance: NA; j_gene: TRBJ2-1; v_gene: TRBV7-9; d_gene: TRBD1
CDR3nt: TGTGCCAGCAGCGGAGCGGGAGGGCGCACAGATACGCAGTATTTT; CDR3aa: CASSGAGGRTDTQYF; abundance: NA; j_gene: TRBJ2-3; v_gene: TRBV5-4; d_gene: TRBD2
CDR3nt: TGCGCCAGCAGCCTAACAAGGGACAGGGGTGGCTACACCTTC; CDR3aa: CASSLTRDRGGYTF; abundance: NA; j_gene: TRBJ1-2; v_gene: TRBV4-3; d_gene: TRBD1
CDR3nt: TGCGCCAGCAGCCCACGGGAGGCAGATACGCAGTATTTT; CDR3aa: CASSPREADTQYF; abundance: NA; j_gene: TRBJ2-3; v_gene: TRBV5-1; d_gene: TRBD2
CDR3nt: TGTGCCAGCAACTGGGGGACTAGCGGGGAGCAGTTCTTC; CDR3aa: CASNWGTSGEQFF; abundance: NA; j_gene: TRBJ2-1; v_gene: TRBV27; d_gene: TRBD2
CDR3nt: TGTGCCAGCAGCGGCAGGGAAGTGATCACTGAAGCTTTCTTT; CDR3aa: CASSGREVITEAFF; abundance: NA; j_gene: TRBJ1-1; v_gene: TRBV6-5; d_gene: NA
CDR3nt: TGTGCCTCCACGGGGAGAGGGGAGGCCGGGGAGACCCAGTACTTC; CDR3aa: CASTGRGEAGETQYF; abundance: NA; j_gene: TRBJ2-5; v_gene: TRBV27; d_gene: NA
CDR3nt: TGTGCCAGCAGCTTAATAGACAATGAGCAGTTCTTC; CDR3aa: CASSLIDNEQFF; abundance: NA; j_gene: TRBJ2-1; v_gene: TRBV7-9; d_gene: NA
CDR3nt: TGTGCCAGCTCAGAAGGCCTAGCGGGAGGCCTCTACGAGCAGTACTTC; CDR3aa: CASSEGLAGGLYEQYF; abundance: NA; j_gene: TRBJ2-7; v_gene: TRBV18; d_gene: TRBD2
CDR3nt: TGTGCCAGCAGCCAAGGGGGACAACACTATGGCTACACCTTC; CDR3aa: CASSQGGQHYGYTF; abundance: NA; j_gene: TRBJ1-2; v_gene: TRBV14; d_gene: NA
CDR3nt: TGTGCCAGCTCGACTAGCGGGGCAAATGAGCAGTTCTTC; CDR3aa: CASSTSGANEQFF; abundance: NA; j_gene: TRBJ2-1; v_gene: TRBV18; d_gene: TRBD2
CDR3nt: TGTGCCAGCAGCTCCGGCCCAGGGGGCGTCGATGGCTACACCTTC; CDR3aa: CASSSGPGGVDGYTF; abundance: NA; j_gene: TRBJ1-2; v_gene: TRBV7-9; d_gene: TRBD1
CDR3nt: TGTGCCAGCAGCTTCCCCGGGACTAGCGGGAGCTGGGAGCAGTTCTTC; CDR3aa: CASSFPGTSGSWEQFF; abundance: NA; j_gene: TRBJ2-1; v_gene: TRBV11-2; d_gene: TRBD2
CDR3nt: TGTGCCAGCAGCTTGGGGCAGATTAATGAAAAACTGTTTTTT; CDR3aa: CASSLGQINEKLFF; abundance: NA; j_gene: TRBJ1-4; v_gene: TRBV5-5; d_gene: NA
CDR3nt: TGTGCCAGCAGTTTTGGGACAGGGCTATCTCAGCCCCAGCATTTT; CDR3aa: CASSFGTGLSQPQHF; abundance: NA; j_gene: TRBJ1-5; v_gene: TRBV28; d_gene: TRBD1
CDR3nt: TGTGCCAGTAGTATCTCGGGACAGGGAAACTACGAGCAGTACTTC; CDR3aa: CASSISGQGNYEQYF; abundance: NA; j_gene: TRBJ2-7; v_gene: TRBV19; d_gene: TRBD1
CDR3nt: TGTGCCAGCAGTGATGGACAGGGGGCTTTCTTT; CDR3aa: CASSDGQGAFF; abundance: NA; j_gene: TRBJ1-1; v_gene: TRBV2; d_gene: TRBD1
CDR3nt: TGTGCCACCAGCGGCCAGACAGGGCCAACGCAGTATTTT; CDR3aa: CATSGQTGPTQYF; abundance: NA; j_gene: TRBJ2-3; v_gene: TRBV15; d_gene: TRBD1
CDR3nt: TGTGCCACCAGCAGAGAGTTTGGGGGCTCCTATGGCTACACCTTC; CDR3aa: CATSREFGGSYGYTF; abundance: NA; j_gene: TRBJ1-2; v_gene: TRBV15; d_gene: NA
CDR3nt: TGTGCCAGCGCTGAGGGCGCGAACACCGGGGAGCTGTTTTTT; CDR3aa: CASAEGANTGELFF; abundance: NA; j_gene: TRBJ2-2; v_gene: TRBV2; d_gene: NA
CDR3nt: TGTGCCAGCAGTTACTCCACGGCTAACTATGGCTACACCTTC; CDR3aa: CASSYSTANYGYTF; abundance: NA; j_gene: TRBJ1-2; v_gene: TRBV6-5; d_gene: NA
CDR3nt: TGTGCCAGCAGCGTGACTAGCGGGGGGGTAGATGAGCAGTTCTTC; CDR3aa: CASSVTSGGVDEQFF; abundance: NA; j_gene: TRBJ2-1; v_gene: TRBV6-5; d_gene: TRBD2
CDR3nt: TGCGCCAGCAGCCAAGAGCCTCGCCTAGCGGGAGGCTCCGGGGAGCTGTTTTTT; CDR3aa: CASSQEPRLAGGSGELFF; abundance: few; j_gene: TRBJ2-2; v_gene: TRBV4-3; d_gene: TRBD2